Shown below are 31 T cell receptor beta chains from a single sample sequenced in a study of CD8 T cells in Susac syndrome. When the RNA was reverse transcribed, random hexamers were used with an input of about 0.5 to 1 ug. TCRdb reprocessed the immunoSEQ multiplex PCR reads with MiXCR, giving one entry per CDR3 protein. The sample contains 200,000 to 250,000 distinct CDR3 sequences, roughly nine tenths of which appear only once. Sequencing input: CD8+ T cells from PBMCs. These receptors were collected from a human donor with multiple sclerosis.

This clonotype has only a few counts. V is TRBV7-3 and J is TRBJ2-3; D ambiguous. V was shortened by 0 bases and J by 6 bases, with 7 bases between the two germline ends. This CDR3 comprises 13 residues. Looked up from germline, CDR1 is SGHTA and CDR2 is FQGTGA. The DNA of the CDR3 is TGTGCCAGCAGCTTAACTGGAGCGGATACGCAGTATTTT. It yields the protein CASSLTGADTQYF.

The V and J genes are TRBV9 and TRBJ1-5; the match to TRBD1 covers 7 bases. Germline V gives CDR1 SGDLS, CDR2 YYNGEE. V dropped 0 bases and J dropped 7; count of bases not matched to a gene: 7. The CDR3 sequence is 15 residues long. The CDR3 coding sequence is TGTGCCAGCAGCGTAGATGAGGGGGCGGGGCAGCCCCAGCATTTT. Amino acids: CASSVDEGAGQPQHF.

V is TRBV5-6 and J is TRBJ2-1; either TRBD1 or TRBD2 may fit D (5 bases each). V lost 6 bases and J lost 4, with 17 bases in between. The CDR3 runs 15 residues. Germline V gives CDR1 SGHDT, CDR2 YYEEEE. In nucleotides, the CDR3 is TGTGCCAGCACCCCAGGGCTAGCTTGGTACAATGAGCAGTTCTTC. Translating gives CASTPGLAWYNEQFF.

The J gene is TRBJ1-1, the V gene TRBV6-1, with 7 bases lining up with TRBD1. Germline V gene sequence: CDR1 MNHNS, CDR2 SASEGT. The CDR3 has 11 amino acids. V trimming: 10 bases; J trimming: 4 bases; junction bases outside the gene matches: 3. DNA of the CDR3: TGTGCCACCTACAGGGGCACTGAAGCTTTCTTT. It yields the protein CATYRGTEAFF.

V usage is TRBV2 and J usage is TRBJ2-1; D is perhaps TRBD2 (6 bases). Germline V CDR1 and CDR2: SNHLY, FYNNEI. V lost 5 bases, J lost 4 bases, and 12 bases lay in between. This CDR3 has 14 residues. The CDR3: CASSSGERYNEQFF. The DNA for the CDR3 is TGTGCCAGCAGTTCGGGGGAGCGTTACAATGAGCAGTTCTTC.

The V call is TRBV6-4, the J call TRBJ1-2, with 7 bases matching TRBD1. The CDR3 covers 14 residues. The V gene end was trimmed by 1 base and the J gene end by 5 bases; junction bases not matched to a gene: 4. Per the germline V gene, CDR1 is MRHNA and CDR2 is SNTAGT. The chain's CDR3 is CASSDLGTAYGYTF. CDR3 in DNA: TGTGCCAGCAGTGACTTGGGGACAGCTTATGGCTACACCTTC.

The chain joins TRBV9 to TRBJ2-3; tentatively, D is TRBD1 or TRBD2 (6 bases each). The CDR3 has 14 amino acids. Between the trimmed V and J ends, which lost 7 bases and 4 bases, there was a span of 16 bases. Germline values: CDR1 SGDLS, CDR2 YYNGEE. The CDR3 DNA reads TGTGCCAGCGGGGGGCTAGTCAACCCAGATACGCAGTATTTT. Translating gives CASGGLVNPDTQYF.

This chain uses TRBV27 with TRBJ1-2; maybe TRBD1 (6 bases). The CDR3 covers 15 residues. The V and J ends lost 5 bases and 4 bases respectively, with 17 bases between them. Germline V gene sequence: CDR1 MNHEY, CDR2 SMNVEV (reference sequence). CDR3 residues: CASSTYRGAGYGYTF. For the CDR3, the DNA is TGTGCCAGCAGTACCTATAGGGGGGCAGGCTATGGCTACACCTTC.

The CDR3 region is CASKSASAVYYEQYF. The DNA for the CDR3 is TGTGCCAGCAAGTCAGCTAGCGCTGTTTACTACGAGCAGTACTTC. J is TRBJ2-7 and V is TRBV2, with D possibly matching TRBD2 (6 bases). The CDR3 runs 15 residues. V was shortened by 7 bases and J by 3 bases, with 19 bases between the two germline ends. Germline V gene lookup returns CDR1 SNHLY and CDR2 FYNNEI.

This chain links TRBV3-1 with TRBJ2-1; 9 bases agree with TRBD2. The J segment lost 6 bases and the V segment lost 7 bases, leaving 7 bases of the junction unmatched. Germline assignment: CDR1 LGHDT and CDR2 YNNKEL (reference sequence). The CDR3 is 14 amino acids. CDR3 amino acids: CASNPGLARNEQFF. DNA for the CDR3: TGTGCCAGCAACCCGGGACTAGCTCGCAATGAGCAGTTCTTC.

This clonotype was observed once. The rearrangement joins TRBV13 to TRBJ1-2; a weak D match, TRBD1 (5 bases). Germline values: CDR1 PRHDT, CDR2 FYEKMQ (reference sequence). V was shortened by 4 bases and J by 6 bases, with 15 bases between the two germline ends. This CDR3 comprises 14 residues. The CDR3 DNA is TGTGCCAGCAGCTCGGACACCCTAGAGGATGGCTACACCTTC. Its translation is CASSSDTLEDGYTF. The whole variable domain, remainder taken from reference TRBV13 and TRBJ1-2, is AAGVIQSPRHLIKEKRETATLKCYPIPRHDTVYWYQQGPGQDPQFLISFYEKMQSDKGSIPDRFSAQQFSDYHSELNMSSLELGDSALYFCASSSDTLEDGYTFGSGTRLTVV.

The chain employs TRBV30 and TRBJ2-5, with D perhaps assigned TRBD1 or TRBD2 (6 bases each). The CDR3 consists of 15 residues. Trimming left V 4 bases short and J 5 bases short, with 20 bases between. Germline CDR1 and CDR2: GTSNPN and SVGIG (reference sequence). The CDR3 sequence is CAWNSLGGVGETQYF. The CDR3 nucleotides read TGTGCCTGGAACTCTCTGGGGGGCGTGGGGGAGACCCAGTACTTC.

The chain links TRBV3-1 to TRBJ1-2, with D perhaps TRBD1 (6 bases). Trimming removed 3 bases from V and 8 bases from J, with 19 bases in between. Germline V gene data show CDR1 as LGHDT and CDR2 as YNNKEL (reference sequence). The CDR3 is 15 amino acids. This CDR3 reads CASSQALGGPEGYTF. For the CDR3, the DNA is TGTGCCAGCAGCCAGGCTCTCGGGGGGCCGGAAGGCTACACCTTC.

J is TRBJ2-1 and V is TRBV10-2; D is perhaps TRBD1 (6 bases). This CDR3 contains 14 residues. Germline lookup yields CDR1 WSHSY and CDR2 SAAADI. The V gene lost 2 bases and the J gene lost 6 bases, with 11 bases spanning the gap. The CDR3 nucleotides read TGCGCCAGCAGTGAGGGACAGAGGCCCAATGAGCAGTTCTTC. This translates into CASSEGQRPNEQFF.

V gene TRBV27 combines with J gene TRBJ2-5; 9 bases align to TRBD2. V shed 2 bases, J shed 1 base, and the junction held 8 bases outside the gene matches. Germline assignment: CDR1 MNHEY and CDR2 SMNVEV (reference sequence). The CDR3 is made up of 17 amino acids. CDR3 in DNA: TGTGCCAGCAGTTTAGGGGCGGGAGGGCTCATCCAAGAGACCCAGTACTTC. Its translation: CASSLGAGGLIQETQYF.

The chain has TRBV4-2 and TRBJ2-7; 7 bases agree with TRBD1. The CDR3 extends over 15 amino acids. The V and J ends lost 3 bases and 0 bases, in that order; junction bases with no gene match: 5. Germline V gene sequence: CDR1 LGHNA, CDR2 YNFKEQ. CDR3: CASSQGRDSSYEQYF. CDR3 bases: TGTGCCAGCAGCCAGGGCCGGGACAGCTCCTACGAGCAGTACTTC.

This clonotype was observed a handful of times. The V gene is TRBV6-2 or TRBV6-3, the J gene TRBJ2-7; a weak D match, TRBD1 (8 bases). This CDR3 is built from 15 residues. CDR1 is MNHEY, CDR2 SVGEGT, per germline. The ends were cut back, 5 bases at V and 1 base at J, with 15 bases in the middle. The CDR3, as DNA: TGTGCCAGCAGTCCGGACAGGGAGGGTTCCTACGAGCAGTACTTC. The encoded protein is CASSPDREGSYEQYF.

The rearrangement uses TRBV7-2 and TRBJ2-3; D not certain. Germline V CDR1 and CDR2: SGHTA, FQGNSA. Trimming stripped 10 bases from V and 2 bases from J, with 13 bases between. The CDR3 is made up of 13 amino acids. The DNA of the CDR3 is TGTGCCATCCCAGCAATTCTCACAGATACGCAGTATTTT. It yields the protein CAIPAILTDTQYF.

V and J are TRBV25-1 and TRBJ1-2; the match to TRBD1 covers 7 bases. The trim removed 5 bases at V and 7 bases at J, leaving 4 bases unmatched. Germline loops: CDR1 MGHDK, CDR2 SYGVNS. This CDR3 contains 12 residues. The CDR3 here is CASSSTGLGYTF. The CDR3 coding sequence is TGTGCCAGCAGTTCGACAGGGCTTGGCTACACCTTC.

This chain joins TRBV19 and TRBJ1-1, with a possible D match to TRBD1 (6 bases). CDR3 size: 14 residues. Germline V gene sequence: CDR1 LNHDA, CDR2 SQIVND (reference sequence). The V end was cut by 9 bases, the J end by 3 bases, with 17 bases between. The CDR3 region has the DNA TGTGCCAGCACCCCCACAGGGTCGGACACTGAAGCTTTCTTT. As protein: CASTPTGSDTEAFF.

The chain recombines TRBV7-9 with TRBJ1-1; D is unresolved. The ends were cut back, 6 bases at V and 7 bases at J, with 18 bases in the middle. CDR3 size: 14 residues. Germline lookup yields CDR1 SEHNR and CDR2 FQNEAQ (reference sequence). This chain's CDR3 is CASSPIPGIGEAFF. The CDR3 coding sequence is TGTGCCAGCAGTCCGATCCCGGGGATCGGTGAAGCTTTCTTT.

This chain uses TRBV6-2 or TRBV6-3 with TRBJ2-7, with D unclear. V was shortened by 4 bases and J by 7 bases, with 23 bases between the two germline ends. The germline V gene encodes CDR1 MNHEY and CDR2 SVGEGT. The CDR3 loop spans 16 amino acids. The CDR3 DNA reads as TGTGCCAGCAGTTTCTACCACCAGCCCTCCTACGGGGAGCAGTACTTC. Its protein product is CASSFYHQPSYGEQYF.

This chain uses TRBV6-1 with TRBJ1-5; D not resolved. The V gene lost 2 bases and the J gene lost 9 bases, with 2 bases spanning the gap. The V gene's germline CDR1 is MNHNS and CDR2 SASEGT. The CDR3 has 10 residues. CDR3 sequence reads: CASSELPQHF. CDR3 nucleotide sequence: TGTGCCAGCAGTGAATTGCCCCAGCATTTT.

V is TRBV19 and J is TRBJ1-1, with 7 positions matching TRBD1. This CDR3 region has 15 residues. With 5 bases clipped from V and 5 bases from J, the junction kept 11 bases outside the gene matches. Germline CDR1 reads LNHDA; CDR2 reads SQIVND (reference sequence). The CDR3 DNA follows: TGTGCCAGTAGTCTCGGACAGGTTGGTAGTACTGAAGCTTTCTTT. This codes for CASSLGQVGSTEAFF.

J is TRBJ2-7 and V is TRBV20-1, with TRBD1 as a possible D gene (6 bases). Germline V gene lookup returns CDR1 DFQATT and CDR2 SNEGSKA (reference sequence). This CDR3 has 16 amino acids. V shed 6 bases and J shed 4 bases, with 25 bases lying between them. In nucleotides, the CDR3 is TGCAGTGCAGTTATGAGGGACACTCTGACCGTGTACGAGCAGTACTTC. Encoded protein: CSAVMRDTLTVYEQYF.

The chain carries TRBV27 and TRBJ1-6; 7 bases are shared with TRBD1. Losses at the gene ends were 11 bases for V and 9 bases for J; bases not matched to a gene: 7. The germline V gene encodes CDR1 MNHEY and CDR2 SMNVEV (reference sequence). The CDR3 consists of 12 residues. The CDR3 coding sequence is TGTGCCCCACAGGGGAGGGGTTCACCCCTCCACTTT. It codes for CAPQGRGSPLHF.

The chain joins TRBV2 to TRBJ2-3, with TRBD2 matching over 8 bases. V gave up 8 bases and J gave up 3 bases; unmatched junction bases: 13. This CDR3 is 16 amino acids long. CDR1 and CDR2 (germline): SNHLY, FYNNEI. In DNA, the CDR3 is TGTGCCAGCTTCAAGCGGGAGTCGGAGGAGACAGATACGCAGTATTTT. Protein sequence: CASFKRESEETDTQYF.

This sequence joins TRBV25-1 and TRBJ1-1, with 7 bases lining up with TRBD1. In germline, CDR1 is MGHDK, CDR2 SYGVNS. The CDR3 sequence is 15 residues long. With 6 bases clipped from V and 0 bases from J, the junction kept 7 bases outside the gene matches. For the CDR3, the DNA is TGTGCCAGCAGGACGCCGGGACAGCTGAACACTGAAGCTTTCTTT. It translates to CASRTPGQLNTEAFF.

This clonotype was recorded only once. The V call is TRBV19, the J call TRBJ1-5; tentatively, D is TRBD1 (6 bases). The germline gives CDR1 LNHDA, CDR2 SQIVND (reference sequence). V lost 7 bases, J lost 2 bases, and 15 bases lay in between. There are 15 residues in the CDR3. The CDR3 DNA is TGTGCCAGTACCCTAGGGGCAGGGGGCAATCAGCCCCAGCATTTT. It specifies CASTLGAGGNQPQHF.

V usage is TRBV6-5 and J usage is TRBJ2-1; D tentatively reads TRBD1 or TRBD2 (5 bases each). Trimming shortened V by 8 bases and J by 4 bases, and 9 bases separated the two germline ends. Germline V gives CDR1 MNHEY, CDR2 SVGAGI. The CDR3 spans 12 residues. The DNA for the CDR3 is TGTGCCAGCCTGGGGGTATACAATGAGCAGTTCTTC. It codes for CASLGVYNEQFF.

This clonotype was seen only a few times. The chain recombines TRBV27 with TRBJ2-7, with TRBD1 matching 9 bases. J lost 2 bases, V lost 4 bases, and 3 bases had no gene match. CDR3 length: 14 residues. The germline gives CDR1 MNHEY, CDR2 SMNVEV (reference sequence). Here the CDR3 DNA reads TGTGCCAGCAGTTCGGGACAGGGTACCTACGAGCAGTACTTC. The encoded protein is CASSSGQGTYEQYF.